The TCR beta chain under discussion was sequenced for a study of cytomegalovirus exposure and HLA in healthy donors. Regarding the study as a whole: Highest at DRB1 and lowest at HLA-C, TCR association rates differed among HLA loci in a later analysis. Some highly shared sequence variants likely arose as a pipeline artifact.

The donors gave bone marrow, and they were healthy. As regards this clone: Its antigen is still unknown.

PCR amplification relied on 60 Vbeta primers (plus 13 Jbeta primers). Sequencing was performed with immunoSEQ multiplex PCR; in TCRdb, only in-frame clones are kept and a portion is missing. This sample has approximately 73,000 clones, with over 70% found just once. Material: PBMCs. This receptor was taken from a man aged 65 to 85 in good health and CMV-seronegative.

CDR3 sequence reads: CASSFTGGTGLFF. CDR3 DNA: TGTGCCAGCAGCTTCACAGGGGGCACGGGGCTGTTTTTT. This chain uses TRBV5-6 with TRBJ1-4; the match to TRBD1 covers 9 bases. Germline values: CDR1 SGHDT, CDR2 YYEEEE. Trimming at V came to 2 bases and at J to 14 bases, leaving 7 bases not matched to a gene. The CDR3 sequence is 13 residues long.